What follows is one T cell receptor beta chain and its context. The antigen is not known. Additional DNA sequences in this sample encode the identical CDR3. The data derive from a study of cytomegalovirus exposure and HLA in healthy donors. Overall study results and limits: Rare TCR sequences dominated, though some public TCRs recurred in many donors.

The V and J ends lost 9 bases and 9 bases respectively, with 23 bases between them. This CDR3 has 15 residues. Germline assignment: CDR1 MDHEN and CDR2 SYDVKM. This cohort consisted of healthy bone marrow donors. In nominal health when sampled, donors likely had unrecorded immune exposures nonetheless. The PCR used 60 Vbeta and 13 Jbeta primers. TCRdb's copy holds only in-frame clones and misses some; the assay was immunoSEQ multiplex PCR. The sample holds 120,000 or so clones; over 65% are singletons and the top ten take roughly a tenth. This rearrangement joins TRBV28 to TRBJ1-4; possible D gene TRBD1, 6 bases. The origin of this receptor is a young man in good health and CMV-seropositive. The sample consisted of PBMCs. CDR3 coding DNA: TGTGCCAGTAGTCCCCCAGGGGTTGGTTATCAAAAACTGTTTTTT. This encodes CASSPPGVGYQKLFF.